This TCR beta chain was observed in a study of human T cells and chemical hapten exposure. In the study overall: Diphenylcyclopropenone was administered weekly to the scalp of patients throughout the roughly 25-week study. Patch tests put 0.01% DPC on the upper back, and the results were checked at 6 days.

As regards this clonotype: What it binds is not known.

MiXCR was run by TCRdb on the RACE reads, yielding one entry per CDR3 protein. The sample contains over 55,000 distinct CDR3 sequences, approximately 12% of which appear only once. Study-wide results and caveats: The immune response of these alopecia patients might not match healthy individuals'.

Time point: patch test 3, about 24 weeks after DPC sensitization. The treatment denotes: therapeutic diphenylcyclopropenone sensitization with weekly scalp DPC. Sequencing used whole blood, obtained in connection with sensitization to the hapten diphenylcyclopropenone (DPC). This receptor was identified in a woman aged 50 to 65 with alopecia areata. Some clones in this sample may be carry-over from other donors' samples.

CDR3 in amino acids: CASSLRGSQGYNEQFF. The CDR3 coding sequence is TGTGCCAGCAGCTTAAGGGGGTCCCAGGGCTACAATGAGCAGTTCTTC. J is TRBJ2-1 and V is TRBV7-9, with D perhaps matching TRBD1 (6 bases). The CDR3 is 16 amino acids. Germline-derived CDR1 and CDR2 are SEHNR and FQNEAQ (reference sequence). Trimming took off 2 bases at V and 3 bases at J, with 14 bases between the two ends.